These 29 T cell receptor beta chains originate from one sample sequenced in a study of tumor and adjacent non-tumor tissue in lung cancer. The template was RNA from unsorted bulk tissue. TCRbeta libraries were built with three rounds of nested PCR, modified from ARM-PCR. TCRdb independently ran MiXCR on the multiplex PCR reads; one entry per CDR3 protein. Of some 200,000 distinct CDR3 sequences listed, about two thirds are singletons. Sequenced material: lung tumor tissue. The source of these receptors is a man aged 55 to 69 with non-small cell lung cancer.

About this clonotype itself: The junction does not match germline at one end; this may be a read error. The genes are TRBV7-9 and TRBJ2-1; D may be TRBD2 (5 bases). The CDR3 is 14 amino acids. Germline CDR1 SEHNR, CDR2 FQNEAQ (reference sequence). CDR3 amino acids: CVSSLATASVEQFF. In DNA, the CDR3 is TGTGTCAGCAGCTTAGCGACGGCGTCAGTTGAGCAGTTCTTC.

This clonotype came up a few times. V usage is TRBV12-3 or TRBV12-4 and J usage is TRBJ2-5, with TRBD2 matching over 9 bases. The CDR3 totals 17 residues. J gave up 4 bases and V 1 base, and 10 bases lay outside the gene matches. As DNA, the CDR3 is TGTGCCAGCAGTTTAGTGGGGTCCGCGGGGGGGAGAGAGACCCAGTACTTC. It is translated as CASSLVGSAGGRETQYF.

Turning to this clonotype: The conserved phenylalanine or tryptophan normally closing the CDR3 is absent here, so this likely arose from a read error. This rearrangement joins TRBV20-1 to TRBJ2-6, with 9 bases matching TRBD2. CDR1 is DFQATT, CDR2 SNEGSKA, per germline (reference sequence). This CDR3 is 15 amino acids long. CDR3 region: CNASGAYSGANVLTS. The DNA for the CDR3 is TGCAATGCTAGCGGGGCCTACTCTGGGGCCAACGTCCTGACTTCC.

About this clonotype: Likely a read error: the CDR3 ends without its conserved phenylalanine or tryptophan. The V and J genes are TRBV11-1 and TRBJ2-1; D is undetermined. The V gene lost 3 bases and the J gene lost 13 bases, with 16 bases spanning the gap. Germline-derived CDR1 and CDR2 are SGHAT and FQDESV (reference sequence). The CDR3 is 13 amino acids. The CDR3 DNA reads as TGTGCCAGCAGCTTGGCGTTCTTGCCAACCCAGTTCTTA. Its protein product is CASSLAFLPTQFL.

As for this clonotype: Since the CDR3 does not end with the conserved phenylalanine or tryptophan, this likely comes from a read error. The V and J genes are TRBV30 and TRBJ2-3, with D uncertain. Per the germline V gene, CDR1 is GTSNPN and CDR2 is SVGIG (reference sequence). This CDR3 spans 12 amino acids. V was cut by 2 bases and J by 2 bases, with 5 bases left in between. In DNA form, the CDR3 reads TGTGCCTGGAGTCCAAACACAGATACGCAGTATTAT. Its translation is CAWSPNTDTQYY.

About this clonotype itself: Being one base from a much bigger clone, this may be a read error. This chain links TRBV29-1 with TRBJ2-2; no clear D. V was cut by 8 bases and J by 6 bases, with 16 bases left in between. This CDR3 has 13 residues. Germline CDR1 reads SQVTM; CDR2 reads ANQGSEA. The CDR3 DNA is TGCAGCCTTGGTGGGATTCTATCCGGGGAGCTGTTTTTT. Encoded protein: CSLGGILSGELFF.

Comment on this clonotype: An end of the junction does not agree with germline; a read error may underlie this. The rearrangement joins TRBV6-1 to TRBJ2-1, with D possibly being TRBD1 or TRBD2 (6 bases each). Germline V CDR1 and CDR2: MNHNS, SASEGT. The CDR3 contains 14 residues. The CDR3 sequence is CAISEGDFYNELFF. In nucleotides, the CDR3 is TGTGCCATCAGTGAGGGGGACTTTTACAATGAGCTGTTCTTC.

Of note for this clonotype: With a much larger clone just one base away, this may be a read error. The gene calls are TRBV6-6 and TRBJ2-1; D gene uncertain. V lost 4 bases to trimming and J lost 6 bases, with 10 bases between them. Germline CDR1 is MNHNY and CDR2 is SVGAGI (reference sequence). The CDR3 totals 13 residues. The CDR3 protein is CASSLHSGNEQFF. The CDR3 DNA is TGTGCCAGCAGTTTACATTCGGGCAATGAGCAGTTCTTC.

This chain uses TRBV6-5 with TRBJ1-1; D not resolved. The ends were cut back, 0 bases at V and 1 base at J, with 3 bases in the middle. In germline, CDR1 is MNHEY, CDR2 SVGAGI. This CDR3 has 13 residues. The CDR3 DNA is TGTGCCAGCAGTTACTCCAGGAACACTGAAGCTTTCTTT. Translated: CASSYSRNTEAFF.

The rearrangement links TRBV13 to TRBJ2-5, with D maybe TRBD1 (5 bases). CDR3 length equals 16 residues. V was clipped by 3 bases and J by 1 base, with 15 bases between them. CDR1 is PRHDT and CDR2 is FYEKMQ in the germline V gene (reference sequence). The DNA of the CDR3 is TGTGCCAGCAGCTTCGTAGCAGGGTCGGTCCAAGAGACCCAGTACTTC. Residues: CASSFVAGSVQETQYF. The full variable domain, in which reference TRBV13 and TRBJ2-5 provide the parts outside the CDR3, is AAGVIQSPRHLIKEKRETATLKCYPIPRHDTVYWYQQGPGQDPQFLISFYEKMQSDKGSIPDRFSAQQFSDYHSELNMSSLELGDSALYFCASSFVAGSVQETQYFGPGTRLLVL.

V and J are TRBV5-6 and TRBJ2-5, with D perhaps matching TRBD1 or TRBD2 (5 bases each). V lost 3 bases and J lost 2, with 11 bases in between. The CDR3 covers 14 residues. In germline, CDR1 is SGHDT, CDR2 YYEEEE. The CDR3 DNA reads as TGTGCCAGCAGCTCTTCCGGGGCTCAAGAGACCCAGTACTTC. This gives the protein CASSSSGAQETQYF.

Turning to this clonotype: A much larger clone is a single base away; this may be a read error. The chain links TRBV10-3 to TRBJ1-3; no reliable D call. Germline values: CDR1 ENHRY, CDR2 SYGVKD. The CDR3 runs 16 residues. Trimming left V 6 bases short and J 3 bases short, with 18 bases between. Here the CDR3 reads CAIRGGLGRSGNTIYF. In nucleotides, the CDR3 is TGTGCCATCAGGGGAGGACTGGGGAGAAGTGGAAACACCATATATTTT.

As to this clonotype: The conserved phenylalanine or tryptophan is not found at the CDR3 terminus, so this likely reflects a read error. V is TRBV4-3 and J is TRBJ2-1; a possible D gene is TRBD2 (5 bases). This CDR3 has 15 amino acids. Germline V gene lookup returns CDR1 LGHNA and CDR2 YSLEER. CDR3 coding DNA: TGTGCCAGCAGCCAGGTGGGAAGGCTAGCCAATGAGCAGTTCTTA. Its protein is CASSQVGRLANEQFL.

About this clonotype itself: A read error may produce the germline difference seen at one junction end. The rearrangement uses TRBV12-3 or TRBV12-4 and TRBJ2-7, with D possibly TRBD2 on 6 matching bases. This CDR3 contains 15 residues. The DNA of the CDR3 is TGTGCCAGCAGCGCCACCCTAGCGCGATCCTACGATCAGTACTTC. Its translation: CASSATLARSYDQYF.

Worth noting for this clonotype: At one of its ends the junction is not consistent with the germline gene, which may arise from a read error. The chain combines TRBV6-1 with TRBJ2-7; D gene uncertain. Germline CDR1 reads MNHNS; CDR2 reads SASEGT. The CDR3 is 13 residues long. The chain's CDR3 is CVSSETMAYEHYF. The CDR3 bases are TGTGTCAGCAGTGAAACCATGGCCTACGAGCATTACTTC.

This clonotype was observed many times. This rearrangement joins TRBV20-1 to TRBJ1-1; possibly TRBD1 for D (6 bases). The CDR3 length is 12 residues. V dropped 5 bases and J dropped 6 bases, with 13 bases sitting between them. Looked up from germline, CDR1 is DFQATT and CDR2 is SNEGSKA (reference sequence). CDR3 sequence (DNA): TGCAGTGCTCCCTCGGACAGCGCTGAAGCTTTCTTT. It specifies CSAPSDSAEAFF.

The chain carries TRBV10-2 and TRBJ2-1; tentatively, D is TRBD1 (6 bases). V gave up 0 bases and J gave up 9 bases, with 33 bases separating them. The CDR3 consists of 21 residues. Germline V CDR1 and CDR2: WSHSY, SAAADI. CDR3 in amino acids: CASSESNRNRVWLGEFSEQFF. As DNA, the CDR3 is TGCGCCAGCAGTGAGTCTAACCGTAACAGGGTATGGCTAGGGGAGTTTAGTGAGCAGTTCTTC.

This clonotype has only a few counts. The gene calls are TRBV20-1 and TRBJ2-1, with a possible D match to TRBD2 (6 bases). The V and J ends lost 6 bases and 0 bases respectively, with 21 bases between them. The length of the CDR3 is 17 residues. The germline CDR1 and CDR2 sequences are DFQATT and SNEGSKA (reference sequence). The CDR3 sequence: CSAATFLLAGSYNEQFF. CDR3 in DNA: TGCAGTGCCGCAACATTTCTACTAGCAGGCTCCTACAATGAGCAGTTCTTC.

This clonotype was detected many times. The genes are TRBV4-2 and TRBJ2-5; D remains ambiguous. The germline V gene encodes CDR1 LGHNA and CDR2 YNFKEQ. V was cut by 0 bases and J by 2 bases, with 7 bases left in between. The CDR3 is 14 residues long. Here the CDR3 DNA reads TGTGCCAGCAGCCAAGAAATGAGGCAAGAGACCCAGTACTTC. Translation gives CASSQEMRQETQYF.

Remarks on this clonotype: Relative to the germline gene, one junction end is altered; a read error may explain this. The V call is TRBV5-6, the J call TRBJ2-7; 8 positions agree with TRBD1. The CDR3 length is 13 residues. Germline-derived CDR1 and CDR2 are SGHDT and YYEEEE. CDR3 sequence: CANSLTTGDEQYF. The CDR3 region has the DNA TGTGCCAACAGCTTGACGACAGGGGACGAGCAGTACTTC.

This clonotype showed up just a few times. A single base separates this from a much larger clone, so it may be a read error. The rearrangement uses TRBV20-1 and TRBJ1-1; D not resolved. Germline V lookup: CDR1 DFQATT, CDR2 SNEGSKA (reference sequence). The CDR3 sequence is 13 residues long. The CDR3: CGALRGWGTEAFF. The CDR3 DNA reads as TGCGGTGCACTCAGAGGCTGGGGCACTGAAGCTTTCTTT.

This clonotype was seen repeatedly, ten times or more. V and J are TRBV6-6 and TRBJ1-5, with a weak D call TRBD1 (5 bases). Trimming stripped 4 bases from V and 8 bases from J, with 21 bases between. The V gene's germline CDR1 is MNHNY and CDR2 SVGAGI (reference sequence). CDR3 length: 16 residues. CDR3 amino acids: CASSSKARAFGEPQHF. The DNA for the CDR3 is TGTGCCAGCAGTTCCAAGGCCAGGGCATTCGGGGAGCCCCAGCATTTT.

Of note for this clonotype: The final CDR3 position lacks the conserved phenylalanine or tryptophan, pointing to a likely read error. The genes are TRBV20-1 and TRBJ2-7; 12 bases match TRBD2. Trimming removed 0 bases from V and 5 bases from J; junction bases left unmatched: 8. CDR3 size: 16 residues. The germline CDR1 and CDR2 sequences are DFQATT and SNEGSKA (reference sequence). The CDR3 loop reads CSARDMLAGGVNEQYS. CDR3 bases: TGCAGTGCTAGAGACATGCTAGCGGGAGGGGTCAACGAGCAGTACTCC.

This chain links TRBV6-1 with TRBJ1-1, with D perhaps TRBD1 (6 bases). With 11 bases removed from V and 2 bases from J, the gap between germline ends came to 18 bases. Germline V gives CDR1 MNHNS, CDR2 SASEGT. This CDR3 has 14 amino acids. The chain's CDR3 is CACRSGHLNTEAFF. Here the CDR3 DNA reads TGTGCCTGTAGGTCGGGACATCTAAACACTGAAGCTTTCTTT.

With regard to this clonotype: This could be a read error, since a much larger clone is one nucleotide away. CDR3 bases: TGTGCCAGCACCGACCCGACTGCCCGAAGGTACGAGCAGTACTTC. It codes for CASTDPTARRYEQYF. The V call is TRBV6-2 or TRBV6-3, the J call TRBJ2-7; no clear D gene. V was pared by 7 bases and J by 4 bases, with 20 bases between. CDR1 and CDR2 from the germline V gene are MNHEY and SVGEGT. This CDR3 comprises 15 residues.

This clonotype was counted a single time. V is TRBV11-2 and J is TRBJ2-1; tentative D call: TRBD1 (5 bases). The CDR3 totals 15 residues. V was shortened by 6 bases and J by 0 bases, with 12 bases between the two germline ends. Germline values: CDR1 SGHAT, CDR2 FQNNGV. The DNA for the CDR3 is TGTGCCAGCAGATTACAGGTCCCCTCCTACAATGAGCAGTTCTTC. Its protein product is CASRLQVPSYNEQFF. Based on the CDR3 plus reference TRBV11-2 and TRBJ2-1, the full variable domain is EAGVAQSPRYKIIEKRQSVAFWCNPISGHATLYWYQQILGQGPKLLIQFQNNGVVDDSQLPKDRFSAERLKGVDSTLKIQPAKLEDSAVYLCASRLQVPSYNEQFFGPGTRLTVL.

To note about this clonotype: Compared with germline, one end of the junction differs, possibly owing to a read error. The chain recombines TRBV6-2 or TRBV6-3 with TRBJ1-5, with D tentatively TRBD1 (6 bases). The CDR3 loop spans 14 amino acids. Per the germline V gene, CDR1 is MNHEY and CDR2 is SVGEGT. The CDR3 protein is CASNPGTKGQPQHF. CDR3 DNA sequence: TGTGCCAGCAATCCCGGGACAAAAGGGCAGCCCCAGCATTTC.

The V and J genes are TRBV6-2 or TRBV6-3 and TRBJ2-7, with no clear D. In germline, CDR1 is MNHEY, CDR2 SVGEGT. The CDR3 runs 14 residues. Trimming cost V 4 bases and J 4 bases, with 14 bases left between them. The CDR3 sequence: CASSLPGRLYEQYF. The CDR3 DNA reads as TGTGCCAGCAGTTTGCCGGGTCGATTATACGAGCAGTACTTC.

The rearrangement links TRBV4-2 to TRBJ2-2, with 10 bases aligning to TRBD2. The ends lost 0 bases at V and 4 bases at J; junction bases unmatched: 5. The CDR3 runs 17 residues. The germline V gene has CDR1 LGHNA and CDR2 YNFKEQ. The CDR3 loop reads CASSQDLLAGSTGELFF. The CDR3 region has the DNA TGTGCCAGCAGCCAAGATTTACTAGCGGGGTCCACCGGGGAGCTGTTTTTT.